These T cell receptor beta chains were read from a single sample in a study of blood T cell repertoires in COVID-19. The table came from immunoSEQ multiplex PCR; TCRdb's copy has only in-frame clones and leaves some out. The sample has more than 100,000 clones, roughly 90% seen once; the top ten hold approximately 3.5%. Sequenced sample: peripheral blood. These receptor sequences come from a woman aged 55-70 years with acute or convalescent COVID-19. The CDR3 runs from the conserved cysteine through the conserved F or W. A D gene is named only where the DNA matches it firmly. Clone size is given for some rows only: seen once, a few or many times, or a class if the clone is expanded.

size	V	D	J	DNA	CDR3
NA	TRBV7-3	TRBD2	TRBJ2-1	TGTGCCAGCAGCTTAGGGACTAGCGGATACAATGAGCAGTTCTTC	CASSLGTSGYNEQFF
NA	TRBV27	TRBD2	TRBJ2-3	TGTGCCAGCAGTCCGGGTAGCGGGAGACCTAGTGGCACAGATACGCAGTATTTT	CASSPGSGRPSGTDTQYF
NA	TRBV27	NA	TRBJ2-4	TGTGCCAGCAGCCCTTCGAGTGGGAGAATGGGCAAAAACATTCAGTACTTC	CASSPSSGRMGKNIQYF
NA	TRBV10-1	NA	TRBJ2-7	TGCGCCAGCAGTGAGCTAGGCGAGCAGTACTTC	CASSELGEQYF
NA	TRBV6-5	TRBD1	TRBJ2-7	TGTGCCAGCAGTTACCCGACAGGGTCCCGCTACGAGCAGTACTTC	CASSYPTGSRYEQYF
NA	TRBV2	NA	TRBJ1-6	TGTGCCAGCAGTGAAGTAAGGTTGGGGAGCGGTTCACCCCTCCACTTT	CASSEVRLGSGSPLHF
once	TRBV30	NA	TRBJ1-2	TGTGCCTGGAGTCCACCAACAGGGTCGGTCACCTTC	CAWSPPTGSVTF
NA	TRBV28	TRBD1	TRBJ2-7	TGTGCCAGCAGTTCCGGGACAGGTTCCTACGAGCAGTACTTC	CASSSGTGSYEQYF
NA	TRBV19	NA	TRBJ1-5	TGTGCCAGTAGTATGGCGGGGGGAGGCAATCAGCCCCAGCATTTT	CASSMAGGGNQPQHF
NA	TRBV30	NA	TRBJ1-2	TGTGCCGCCAGGAACTATGGCTACACCTTC	CAARNYGYTF
NA	TRBV19	NA	TRBJ1-1	TGTGCCAGTAGATATCTCACTGAAGCTTTCTTT	CASRYLTEAFF
NA	TRBV5-3	NA	TRBJ2-1	TGTGCCAGAAGCTTCTTTCCCCGGAGAGAGGCCTACAATGAGCAGTTCTTC	CARSFFPRREAYNEQFF
NA	TRBV28	TRBD1	TRBJ1-5	TGTGCCAGCAGGAAGGACAGGACTAATCAGCCCCAGCATTTT	CASRKDRTNQPQHF
NA	TRBV28	NA	TRBJ2-3	TGTGCCAGCAGTACCCGGGTCAAAAACACAGATACGCAGTATTTT	CASSTRVKNTDTQYF
NA	TRBV10-2	TRBD1	TRBJ1-6	TGCGCCAGCAGTGTAACAGGGGGCGGTAATTCACCCCTCCACTTT	CASSVTGGGNSPLHF
NA	TRBV24-1	TRBD2	TRBJ2-1	TGTGCCACCAGTGATCCCCTCTGGGAGGGTTCGAATGAGCAGTTCTTC	CATSDPLWEGSNEQFF
NA	TRBV29-1	NA	TRBJ2-5	TGCAGCGTTGTGGGAGACCTTAGGGAGACCCAGTACTTC	CSVVGDLRETQYF
NA	TRBV5-1	TRBD2	TRBJ2-1	TGCGCCAGCAGTCGGACTAGCGGACGTACAAATGAGCAGTTCTTC	CASSRTSGRTNEQFF
once	TRBV28	TRBD1	TRBJ2-1	TGTGCCAGCCGACAGGGGTCCTACAATGAGCAGTTCTTC	CASRQGSYNEQFF
NA	TRBV11-3	TRBD2	TRBJ2-5	TGTGCCAGCAGCTTAGGTAGCGGGAATACTCAAGAGACCCAGTACTTC	CASSLGSGNTQETQYF
NA	TRBV14	TRBD1	TRBJ1-2	TGTGCCAGCAGCCAAGCTGGGACAGGGAAGGCCCCTGGCTACACCTTC	CASSQAGTGKAPGYTF
once	TRBV6-1	NA	TRBJ1-5	TGTGCCAGCAGTGAGCTCGGGGGGATAGCAAATCAGCCCCAGCATTTT	CASSELGGIANQPQHF
NA	TRBV19	NA	TRBJ1-2	TGTGCCAGTAGTCCCGCAGCGGGGCTGGGTGGCTACACCTTC	CASSPAAGLGGYTF
NA	TRBV29-1	TRBD1	TRBJ2-3	TGCAGCGCACAGGGGAGCACAGATACGCAGTATTTT	CSAQGSTDTQYF
NA	TRBV7-9	TRBD1	TRBJ1-4	TGTGCCAGCAGCTTAGGGACAGGGGGCGAAAAACTGTTTTTT	CASSLGTGGEKLFF
NA	TRBV7-9	TRBD2	TRBJ2-7	TGTGCCAGCAGCTTTTGGACTAGCGGGAGGATGAACGAGCAGTACTTC	CASSFWTSGRMNEQYF
NA	TRBV6-6	NA	TRBJ1-2	TGTGCCAGCAGTTGGGGGGGAAGGCAAGATGGCTACACCTTC	CASSWGGRQDGYTF
NA	TRBV27	TRBD1	TRBJ1-3	TGTGCCAGCAGAAGGGACAGGGGTGTAAACACCATATATTTT	CASRRDRGVNTIYF
NA	TRBV27	NA	TRBJ1-5	TGTGCCAGCAGTTTAAACGGCCCGAACCAGGGGTCCCAGCATTTT	CASSLNGPNQGSQHF
NA	TRBV6-2/TRBV6-3	NA	TRBJ1-5	TGTGCCAGCAGTTACTCGAGGAGAAGGGAGGGCAATCAGCCCCAGCATTTT	CASSYSRRREGNQPQHF
NA	TRBV15	TRBD2	TRBJ2-7	TGTGCCACCAGCAGAGTGCCCAGCGGGGGTAGGGAGCAGTACTTC	CATSRVPSGGREQYF
NA	TRBV3-1/TRBV3-2	TRBD2	TRBJ2-1	TGTGCCAGCAGCCAAGATAGACTAGCGGGTAATGAGCAGTTCTTC	CASSQDRLAGNEQFF
few	TRBV12-3/TRBV12-4	NA	TRBJ1-1	TGTGCCAGCAGTATCTACAGGGAGGAAGCTTTCTTT	CASSIYREEAFF
NA	TRBV9	NA	TRBJ1-1	TGTGCCAGCAGCGTAGGGGTAGGGGATGGTACTGAAGCTTTCTTT	CASSVGVGDGTEAFF
NA	TRBV19	NA	TRBJ2-7	TGTGCCAGTAGTCGTGCGGCGGGTTCCTCCTACGAGCAGTACTTC	CASSRAAGSSYEQYF
once	TRBV28	TRBD1	TRBJ2-5	TGTGCCAGCAGTAATTACAGGGGAGAGGAGACCCAGTACTTC	CASSNYRGEETQYF
NA	TRBV19	TRBD1	TRBJ2-7	TGTGCCAGTACCTCGGGACAGAACTACGAGCAGTACTTC	CASTSGQNYEQYF
NA	TRBV2	TRBD1	TRBJ1-5	TGTGCCAGCAGTGAAGAGGGGGCAGGATATCAGCCCCAGCATTTT	CASSEEGAGYQPQHF
NA	TRBV6-5	TRBD2	TRBJ2-7	TGTGCCAGCAGAGGGACTAGCGTGCACTACGAGCAGTACTTC	CASRGTSVHYEQYF
NA	TRBV4-1	NA	TRBJ1-4	TGCGCCAGCAGCCAAGACGAAAACAGGGTCGCCGAAAAACTGTTTTTT	CASSQDENRVAEKLFF